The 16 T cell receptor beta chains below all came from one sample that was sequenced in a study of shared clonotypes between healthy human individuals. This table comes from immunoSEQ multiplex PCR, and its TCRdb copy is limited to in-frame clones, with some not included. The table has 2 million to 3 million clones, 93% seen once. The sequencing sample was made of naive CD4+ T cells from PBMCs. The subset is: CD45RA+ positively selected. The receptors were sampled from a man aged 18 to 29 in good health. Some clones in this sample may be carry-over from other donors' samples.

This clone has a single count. The CDR3 loop is CASSNPGTMETQYF. The DNA of the CDR3 is TGCGCCAGCAGCAACCCGGGAACTATGGAGACCCAGTACTTC. The J gene is TRBJ2-5, the V gene TRBV5-1; tentative D call: TRBD2 (5 bases). The CDR3 is made up of 14 amino acids. V shed 4 bases and J shed 5 bases, with 15 bases lying between them. Germline loops: CDR1 SGHRS, CDR2 YFSETQ.

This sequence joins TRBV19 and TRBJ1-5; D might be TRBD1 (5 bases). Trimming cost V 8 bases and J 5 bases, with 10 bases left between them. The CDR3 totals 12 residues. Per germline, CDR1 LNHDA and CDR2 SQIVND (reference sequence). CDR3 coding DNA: TGTGCCAGTGCGCTGGGGCATCAGCCCCAGCATTTT. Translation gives CASALGHQPQHF.

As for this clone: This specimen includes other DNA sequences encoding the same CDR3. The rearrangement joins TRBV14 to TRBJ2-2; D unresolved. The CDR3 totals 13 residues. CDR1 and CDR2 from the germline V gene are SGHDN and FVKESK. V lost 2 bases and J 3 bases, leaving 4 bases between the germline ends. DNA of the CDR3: TGTGCCAGCAGCCAATTTTACACCGGGGAGCTGTTTTTT. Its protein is CASSQFYTGELFF.

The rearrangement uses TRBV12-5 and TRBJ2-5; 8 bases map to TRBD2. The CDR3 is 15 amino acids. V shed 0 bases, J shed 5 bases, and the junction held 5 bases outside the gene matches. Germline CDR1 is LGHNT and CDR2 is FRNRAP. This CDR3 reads CASGLVAGANETQYF. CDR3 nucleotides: TGTGCTAGTGGTTTGGTAGCGGGAGCGAATGAGACCCAGTACTTC.

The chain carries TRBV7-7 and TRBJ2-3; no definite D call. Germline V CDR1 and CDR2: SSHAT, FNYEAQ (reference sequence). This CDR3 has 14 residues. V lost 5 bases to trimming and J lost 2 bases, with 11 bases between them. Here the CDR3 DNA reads TGTGCCAGCAGCCGCGGAGCTTTCACAGATACGCAGTATTTT. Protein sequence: CASSRGAFTDTQYF.

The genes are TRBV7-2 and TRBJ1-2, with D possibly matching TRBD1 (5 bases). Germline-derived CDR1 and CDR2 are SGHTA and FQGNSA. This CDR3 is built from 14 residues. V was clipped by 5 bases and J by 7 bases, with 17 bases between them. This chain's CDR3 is CASSPREGVIGYTF. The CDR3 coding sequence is TGTGCCAGCAGCCCACGAGAAGGGGTTATTGGCTACACCTTC.

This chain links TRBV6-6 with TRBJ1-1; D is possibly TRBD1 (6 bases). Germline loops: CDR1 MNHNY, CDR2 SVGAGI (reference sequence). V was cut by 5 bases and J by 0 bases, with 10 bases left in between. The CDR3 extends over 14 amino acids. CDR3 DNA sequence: TGTGCCAGCAGTAGCCAGGGGATGAACACTGAAGCTTTCTTT. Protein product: CASSSQGMNTEAFF.

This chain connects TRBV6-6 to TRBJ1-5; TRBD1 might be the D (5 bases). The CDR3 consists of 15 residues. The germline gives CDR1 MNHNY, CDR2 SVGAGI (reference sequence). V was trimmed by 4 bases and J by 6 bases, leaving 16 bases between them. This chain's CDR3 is CASSSGILGGQPQHF. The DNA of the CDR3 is TGTGCCAGCAGTTCGGGGATCCTCGGGGGTCAGCCCCAGCATTTT.

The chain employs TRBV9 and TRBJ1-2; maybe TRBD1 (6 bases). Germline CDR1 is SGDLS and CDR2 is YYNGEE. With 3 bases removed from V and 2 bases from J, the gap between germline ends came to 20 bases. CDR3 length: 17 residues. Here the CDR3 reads CASSAGQSLTQNYGYTF. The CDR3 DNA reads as TGTGCCAGCAGCGCCGGACAGTCCCTAACTCAAAACTATGGCTACACCTTC.

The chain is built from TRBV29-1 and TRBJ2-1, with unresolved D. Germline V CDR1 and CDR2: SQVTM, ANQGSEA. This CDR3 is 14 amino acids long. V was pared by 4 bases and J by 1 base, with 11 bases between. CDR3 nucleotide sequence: TGCAGCGTTGCTCGGCAGAGGTCCTACAATGAGCAGTTCTTC. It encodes CSVARQRSYNEQFF.

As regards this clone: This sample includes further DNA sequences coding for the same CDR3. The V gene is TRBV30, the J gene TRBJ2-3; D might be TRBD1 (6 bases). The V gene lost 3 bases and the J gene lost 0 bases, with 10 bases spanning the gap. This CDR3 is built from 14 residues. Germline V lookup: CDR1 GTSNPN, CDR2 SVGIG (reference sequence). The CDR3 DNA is TGTGCCTGGAGAGACAGGCCAAGCACAGATACGCAGTATTTT. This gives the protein CAWRDRPSTDTQYF. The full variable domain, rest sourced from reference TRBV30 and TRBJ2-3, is SQTIHQWPATLVQPVGSPLSLECTVEGTSNPNLYWYRQAAGRGLQLLFYSVGIGQISSEVPQNLSASRPQDRQFILSSKKLLLSDSGFYLCAWRDRPSTDTQYFGPGTRLTVL.

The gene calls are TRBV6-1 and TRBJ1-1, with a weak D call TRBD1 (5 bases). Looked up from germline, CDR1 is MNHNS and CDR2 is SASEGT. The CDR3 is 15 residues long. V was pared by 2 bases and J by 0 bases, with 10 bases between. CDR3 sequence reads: CASSELGGVNTEAFF. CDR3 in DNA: TGTGCCAGCAGTGAATTGGGAGGGGTGAACACTGAAGCTTTCTTT.

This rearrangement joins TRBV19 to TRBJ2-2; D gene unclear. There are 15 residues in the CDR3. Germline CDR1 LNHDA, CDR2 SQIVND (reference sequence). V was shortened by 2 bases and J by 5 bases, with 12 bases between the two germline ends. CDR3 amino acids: CASSIYSGNTGELFF. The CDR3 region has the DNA TGTGCCAGTAGTATATACAGTGGAAATACCGGGGAGCTGTTTTTT.

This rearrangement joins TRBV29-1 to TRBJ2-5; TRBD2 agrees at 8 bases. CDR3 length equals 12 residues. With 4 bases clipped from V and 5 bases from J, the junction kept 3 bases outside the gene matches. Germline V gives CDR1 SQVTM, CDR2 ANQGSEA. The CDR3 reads CSVAGLGETQYF. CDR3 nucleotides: TGCAGCGTTGCGGGACTAGGGGAGACCCAGTACTTC.

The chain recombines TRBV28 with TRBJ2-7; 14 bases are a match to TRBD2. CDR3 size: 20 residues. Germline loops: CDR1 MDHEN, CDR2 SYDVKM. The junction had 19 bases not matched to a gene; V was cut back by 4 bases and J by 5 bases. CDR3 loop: CASSSNQGAGTSGRLDEQYF. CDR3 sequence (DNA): TGTGCCAGCAGTTCGAATCAGGGGGCTGGGACTAGCGGGAGACTCGACGAGCAGTACTTC.

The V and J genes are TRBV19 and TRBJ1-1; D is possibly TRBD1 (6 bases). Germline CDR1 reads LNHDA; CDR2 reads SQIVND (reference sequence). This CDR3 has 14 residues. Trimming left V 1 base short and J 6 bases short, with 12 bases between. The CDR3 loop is CASSIVGRGSEAFF. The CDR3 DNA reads TGTGCCAGTAGTATAGTTGGCAGGGGATCTGAAGCTTTCTTT.